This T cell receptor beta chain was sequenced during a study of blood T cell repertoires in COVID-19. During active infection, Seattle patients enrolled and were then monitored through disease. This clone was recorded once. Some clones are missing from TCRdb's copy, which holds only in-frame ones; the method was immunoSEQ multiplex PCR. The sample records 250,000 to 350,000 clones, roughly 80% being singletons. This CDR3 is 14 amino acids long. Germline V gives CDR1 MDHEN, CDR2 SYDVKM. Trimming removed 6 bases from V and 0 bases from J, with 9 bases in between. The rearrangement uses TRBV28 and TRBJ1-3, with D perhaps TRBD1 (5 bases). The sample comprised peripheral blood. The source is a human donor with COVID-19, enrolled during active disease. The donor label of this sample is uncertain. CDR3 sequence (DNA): TGTGCCAGCAGGGGGCCGACCTCTGGAAACACCATATATTTT. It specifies CASRGPTSGNTIYF.